This entry describes one T cell receptor beta chain. Primers: 60 Vbeta forward and 13 Jbeta reverse. Data came from immunoSEQ multiplex PCR; TCRdb stores just in-frame clones and leaves some out. Its table records approximately 140,000 clones. The CDR3 has 14 amino acids. Germline-derived CDR1 and CDR2 are SGHRS and YFSETQ. Trimming cost V 0 bases and J 2 bases, with 7 bases left between them. The sample originates from a study of cytomegalovirus exposure and HLA in healthy donors. This chain joins TRBV5-1 and TRBJ2-3; no reliable D call. The receptor comes from a woman between 50 and 59 years old in good health and CMV-seronegative. Sequenced input: PBMCs. This CDR3 is CASSLAGNTDTQYF. CDR3 in DNA: TGCGCCAGCAGCTTGGCAGGAAACACAGATACGCAGTATTTT. The full variable domain, completed using reference TRBV5-1 and TRBJ2-3, is KAGVTQTPRYLIKTRGQQVTLSCSPISGHRSVSWYQQTPGQGLQFLFEYFSETQRNKGNFPGRFSGRQFSNSRSEMNVSTLELGDSALYLCASSLAGNTDTQYFGPGTRLTVL.